This TCR beta chain was obtained from a study of Ad26.COV2.S vaccination and SARS-CoV-2 variants. This clone was recorded only once. Its matching antigen is unknown. TCRdb's table, derived via immunoSEQ multiplex PCR, lists solely in-frame clones and lacks some. The data show 200,000 to 300,000 clones, more than 75% seen once. V lost 0 bases and J lost 3; bases outside the gene matches: 0. This CDR3 spans 14 amino acids. CDR1 and CDR2 from the germline V gene are KGHSH and LQKENI. Noted treatment: approximately 18 received Ad26.COV2.S at low or high dose, single or two shots; 5 received placebo; per-sample allocation not given. Collection of the samples took place on day 63 after the first injection of vaccine or placebo. The study, taken as a whole, reports: Considerable breadth of spike-specific CD8+ and CD4+ T cell responses has reportedly been documented following vaccination.

This specimen consisted of peripheral blood, obtained in a trial of Ad26.COV2.S vaccine versus placebo. V is TRBV18 and J is TRBJ2-5; the match to TRBD1 covers 8 bases. This sequence was found in a person aged 18-60 years who received the Ad26.COV2.S COVID-19 vaccine or a placebo. CDR3 DNA: TGTGCCAGCTCACCACCGGGACAGGAAGAGACCCAGTACTTC. This translates into CASSPPGQEETQYF.